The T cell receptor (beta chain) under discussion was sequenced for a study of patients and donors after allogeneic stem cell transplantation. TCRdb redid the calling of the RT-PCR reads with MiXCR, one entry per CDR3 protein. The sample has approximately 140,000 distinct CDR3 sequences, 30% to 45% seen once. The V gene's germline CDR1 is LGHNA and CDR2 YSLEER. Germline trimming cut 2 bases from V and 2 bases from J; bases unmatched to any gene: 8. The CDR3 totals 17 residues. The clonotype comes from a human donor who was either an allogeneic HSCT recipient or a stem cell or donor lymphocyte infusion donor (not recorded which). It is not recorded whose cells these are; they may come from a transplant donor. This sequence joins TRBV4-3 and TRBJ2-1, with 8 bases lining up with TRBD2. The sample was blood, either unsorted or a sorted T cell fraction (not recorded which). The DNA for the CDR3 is TGCGCCAGCAGCCAACACCAGCGGGGGATCGCCTACAATGAGCAGTTCTTC. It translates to CASSQHQRGIAYNEQFF.